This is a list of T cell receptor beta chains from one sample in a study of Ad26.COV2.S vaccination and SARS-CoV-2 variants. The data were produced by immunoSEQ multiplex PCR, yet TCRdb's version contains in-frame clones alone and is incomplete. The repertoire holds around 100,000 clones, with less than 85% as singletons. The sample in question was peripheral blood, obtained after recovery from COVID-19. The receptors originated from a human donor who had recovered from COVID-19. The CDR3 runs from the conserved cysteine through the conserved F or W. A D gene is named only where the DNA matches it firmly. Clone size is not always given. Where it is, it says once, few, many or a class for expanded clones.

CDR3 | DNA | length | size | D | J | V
CASSAPYNEQFF | TGTGCCAGCAGCGCCCCATACAATGAGCAGTTCTTC | 12 | . | . | TRBJ2-1 | TRBV7-2
CASSHRTSGSSYNEQFF | TGCGCCAGCAGCCACCGGACTAGCGGGAGCTCCTACAATGAGCAGTTCTTC | 17 | . | TRBD2 | TRBJ2-1 | TRBV5-1
CASSLEPTYVYGYTF | TGCGCCAGCAGCTTGGAACCTACTTACGTCTATGGCTACACCTTC | 15 | . | . | TRBJ1-2 | TRBV5-1
CASSWTGLNTEAFF | TGTGCCAGCAGCTGGACAGGGCTAAACACTGAAGCTTTCTTT | 14 | . | TRBD1 | TRBJ1-1 | TRBV5-5
CASSPQQDYEQYF | TGTGCCAGCTCACCACAACAGGACTACGAGCAGTACTTC | 13 | . | . | TRBJ2-7 | TRBV18
CASTLWGTVNYGYTF | TGTGCCAGCACCCTTTGGGGGACAGTGAACTATGGCTACACCTTC | 15 | . | TRBD1 | TRBJ1-2 | TRBV16
CASSFRTGDREQYF | TGTGCCAGCAGTTTCAGGACAGGGGATCGGGAGCAGTACTTC | 14 | . | TRBD1 | TRBJ2-7 | TRBV28
CASSLAGDRAHEQYF | TGTGCCAGCAGCTTGGCAGGGGACAGGGCCCACGAGCAGTACTTC | 15 | . | TRBD1 | TRBJ2-7 | TRBV5-4
CASSFGLARQDNEQFF | TGTGCCAGCAGCTTCGGACTAGCGAGACAAGACAATGAGCAGTTCTTC | 16 | . | TRBD2 | TRBJ2-1 | TRBV11-2
CASSLSGGLNYEQYF | TGTGCCAGCAGCTTGTCAGGGGGCCTAAACTACGAGCAGTACTTC | 15 | . | TRBD1 | TRBJ2-7 | TRBV5-5
CASSQGTSGRFYNEQFF | TGTGCCAGCAGCCAAGGGACTAGCGGGAGGTTCTACAATGAGCAGTTCTTC | 17 | . | TRBD2 | TRBJ2-1 | TRBV4-2
CASSVRADTQYF | TGTGCCAGCAGCGTTAGGGCAGATACGCAGTATTTT | 12 | once | . | TRBJ2-3 | TRBV9
CASSIEAGNNEQFF | TGTGCCAGTAGTATTGAGGCGGGAAACAATGAGCAGTTCTTC | 14 | . | . | TRBJ2-1 | TRBV19
CASSTNRAQAGEQYF | TGTGCCAGCAGCACAAACAGGGCCCAAGCGGGCGAGCAGTACTTC | 15 | . | . | TRBJ2-7 | TRBV6-5
CASSFITGSPKDKTQYF | TGTGCCAGCAGTTTTATTACCGGGTCCCCGAAAGACAAGACCCAGTACTTC | 17 | few | . | TRBJ2-5 | TRBV27
CASSYDGSTEAFF | TGTGCCAGCAGTTACGACGGTTCCACTGAAGCTTTCTTT | 13 | . | . | TRBJ1-1 | TRBV6-2/TRBV6-3
CASSFGGSYEQYF | TGTGCCAGCAGTTTTGGGGGATCCTACGAGCAGTACTTC | 13 | . | . | TRBJ2-7 | TRBV12-3/TRBV12-4
CASSIPDRISYEQYF | TGTGCCAGCAGCATCCCGGACAGGATCTCCTACGAGCAGTACTTC | 15 | . | TRBD1 | TRBJ2-7 | TRBV6-2/TRBV6-3
CASSFRGGETQYF | TGCGCCAGCAGCTTCAGGGGCGGAGAGACCCAGTACTTC | 13 | . | . | TRBJ2-5 | TRBV5-1
CASSLVGAGAGELFF | TGTGCCAGCAGTTTAGTGGGGGCTGGGGCCGGGGAGCTGTTTTTT | 15 | few | . | TRBJ2-2 | TRBV27
CASSPTGELFF | TGTGCCAGCAGCCCGACCGGGGAGCTGTTTTTT | 11 | once | . | TRBJ2-2 | TRBV11-3
CASSSNPNTGELFF | TGTGCCAGCAGTTCGAACCCGAACACCGGGGAGCTGTTTTTT | 14 | . | . | TRBJ2-2 | TRBV28
CATIPTQSVTGELFF | TGTGCCACGATTCCGACTCAATCGGTCACCGGGGAGCTGTTTTTT | 15 | . | . | TRBJ2-2 | TRBV27
CASSPLRDSKGIF | TGTGCCAGCTCACCACTCCGGGACTCCAAAGGTATCTTC | 13 | . | . | TRBJ2-1 | TRBV18
CASSAGTANQPQHF | TGTGCCAGCAGCGCCGGGACAGCCAATCAGCCCCAGCATTTT | 14 | . | TRBD1 | TRBJ1-5 | TRBV7-9
CASSLGASYEQYF | TGTGCCAGCAGTTTAGGAGCGTCCTACGAGCAGTACTTC | 13 | . | . | TRBJ2-7 | TRBV27
CASSHVGGDTGELFF | TGTGCCAGCAGCCACGTGGGAGGGGACACCGGGGAGCTGTTTTTT | 15 | . | TRBD2 | TRBJ2-2 | TRBV4-2
CASSWDRWGYTF | TGTGCCAGCAGTTGGGACAGGTGGGGCTACACCTTC | 12 | . | TRBD1 | TRBJ1-2 | TRBV28
CASSHDLGRTEAFF | TGTGCCAGCAGTCATGATTTGGGGAGGACTGAAGCTTTCTTT | 14 | . | . | TRBJ1-1 | TRBV6-5
CASSIFGSGANVLTF | TGTGCCAGTAGTATATTTGGCTCTGGGGCCAACGTCCTGACTTTC | 15 | . | . | TRBJ2-6 | TRBV19
CASSVNGLSYNEQFF | TGTGCCAGCAGTGTTAACGGGCTCTCCTACAATGAGCAGTTCTTC | 15 | . | . | TRBJ2-1 | TRBV2
CASSLLGLPYNEQFF | TGTGCCAGCAGCTTATTGGGCCTTCCCTACAATGAGCAGTTCTTC | 15 | . | . | TRBJ2-1 | TRBV7-2
CASSRDRDLSEAFF | TGTGCCAGTAGTAGGGACAGGGATCTGAGTGAAGCTTTCTTT | 14 | few | TRBD1 | TRBJ1-1 | TRBV19
CASSHDLAASYEQYF | TGTGCCAGCAGCCACGATCTAGCGGCTTCCTACGAGCAGTACTTC | 15 | . | TRBD2 | TRBJ2-7 | TRBV11-3
CASSSSTGSQETQYF | TGTGCCAGCAGCTCCTCGACAGGGTCCCAAGAGACCCAGTACTTC | 15 | . | TRBD1 | TRBJ2-5 | TRBV28
CASMGPGYEQYF | TGTGCCAGCATGGGACCGGGCTACGAGCAGTACTTC | 12 | hyperexpanded | . | TRBJ2-7 | TRBV28
CASSENWASGTSTDTQYF | TGTGCCAGCAGTGAAAATTGGGCTAGCGGGACTAGCACAGATACGCAGTATTTT | 18 | . | TRBD2 | TRBJ2-3 | TRBV6-1
CSVVAGRRGVGEQFF | TGCAGCGTTGTAGCGGGGAGGAGAGGGGTCGGTGAGCAGTTCTTC | 15 | . | TRBD2 | TRBJ2-1 | TRBV29-1
CASSSTVPDTQYF | TGTGCCAGCAGTTCGACAGTGCCGGATACGCAGTATTTT | 13 | . | . | TRBJ2-3 | TRBV6-2/TRBV6-3
CASSLEAGTAGADNEQFF | TGTGCCAGCAGCTTAGAAGCGGGTACAGCGGGAGCGGACAATGAGCAGTTCTTC | 18 | . | TRBD2 | TRBJ2-1 | TRBV11-2
CASSLVGGLNNEQYF | TGTGCCAGCAGCTTGGTCGGTGGGTTGAATAACGAGCAGTACTTC | 15 | . | . | TRBJ2-7 | TRBV5-4